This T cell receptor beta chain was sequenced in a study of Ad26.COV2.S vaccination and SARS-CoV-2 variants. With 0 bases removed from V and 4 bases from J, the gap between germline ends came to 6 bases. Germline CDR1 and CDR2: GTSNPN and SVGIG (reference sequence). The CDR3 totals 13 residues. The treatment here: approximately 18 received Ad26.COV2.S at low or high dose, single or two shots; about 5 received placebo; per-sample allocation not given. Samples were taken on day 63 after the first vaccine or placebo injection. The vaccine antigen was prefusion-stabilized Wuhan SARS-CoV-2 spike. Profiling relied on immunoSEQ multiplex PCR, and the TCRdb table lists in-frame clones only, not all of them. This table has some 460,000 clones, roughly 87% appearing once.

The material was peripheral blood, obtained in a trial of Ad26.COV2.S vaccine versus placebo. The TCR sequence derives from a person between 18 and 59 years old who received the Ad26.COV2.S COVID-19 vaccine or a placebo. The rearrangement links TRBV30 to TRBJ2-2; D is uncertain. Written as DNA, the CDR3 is TGTGCCTGGAGTGTGACACCCACCGGGGAGCTGTTTTTT. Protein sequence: CAWSVTPTGELFF.